Described below is a single T cell receptor (beta chain) sequence and its context. Antigen unknown. These data belong to a study of spatial heterogeneity in lung cancer. Study overall: Consistently, beta-chain sequences turned up in larger numbers than alpha-chain sequences did. In raw reads, more than 9.5 appearances on average were recorded for each unique TCR and UMI combination. Regarding the study as a whole: In tumors, expanded intratumoral alpha and beta TCR counts tracked mutation counts.

All TCR cDNA molecules were individually tagged with a unique molecular identifier. TCRdb reanalysed the 5' RACE reads using MiXCR and keeps one entry per CDR3 protein. The sample carries some 300 distinct CDR3 sequences, under 25% recorded once. V lost 5 bases and J lost 3; bases outside the gene matches: 10. CDR1 is SQVTM, CDR2 ANQGSEA, per germline. The CDR3 is made up of 15 amino acids. Stated time point: sample taken at primary tumor resection. There were some 76 donors, all of them untreated patients with early-stage non-small cell lung cancer. The material was lung tumor tissue, obtained at surgery. This TCR was recovered from a male donor with early-stage non-small cell lung cancer. The chain is built from TRBV29-1 and TRBJ2-7; 10 bases line up with TRBD1. CDR3 sequence: CSVIPRGQGFYEQYF. The CDR3 DNA sequence: TGCAGCGTTATCCCCCGGGGACAGGGGTTCTACGAGCAGTACTTC.